The entry below gives a single TCR beta chain sequence along with its context. The antigen is not known. V was pared by 0 bases and J by 4 bases, with 13 bases between. The CDR3 covers 16 residues. Germline loops: CDR1 MNHNS, CDR2 SASEGT. The data originate from a study of T cell responses to AZD1222 COVID-19 vaccine. Points from the study as a whole: Once two AZD1222 doses were given, Spike-specific TCR breadth and depth went up. Spike was spanned by vaccine-associated CD4 TCRs, with dominance at 160-218 and 743-854.

Profiled with immunoSEQ multiplex PCR; TCRdb holds only in-frame clones, not every one. Among roughly 170,000 clones listed, 94% were seen once. The source was peripheral blood, collected 28 days after the second AZD1222 dose. The chain carries TRBV6-1 and TRBJ1-5; D is undetermined. This receptor was taken from an adult who received the AZD1222 COVID-19 vaccine. This chain's CDR3 is CASSEAGGSWNQPQHF. CDR3 coding DNA: TGTGCCAGCAGTGAAGCGGGCGGGAGTTGGAATCAGCCCCAGCATTTT.